A selection of T cell receptor beta chains follows, all from one sample in a study of cytomegalovirus exposure and HLA in healthy donors. TCRdb's table, derived via immunoSEQ multiplex PCR, lists solely in-frame clones and lacks some. The sample carries roughly 66,000 clones, 70% to 80% recorded once. The sample was PBMCs. The receptors were gathered from a man aged 50 to 59 in good health and CMV-seronegative. The CDR3 runs from the conserved cysteine through the conserved F or W. Fields, in order: V gene, D gene, J gene, clone size, CDR3 protein, CDR3 DNA. A D gene is named only where the DNA matches it firmly. The size field is filled for only some rows; it gives once, few, many or a size class.

v_call: TRBV27; d_call: TRBD2; j_call: TRBJ2-7; clone_size: .; cdr3_aa: CASSLQAGYPYEQYF; cdr3_nt: TGTGCCAGCAGTTTACAAGCGGGATACCCCTACGAGCAGTACTTC
v_call: TRBV9; d_call: .; j_call: TRBJ2-3; clone_size: few; cdr3_aa: CASSEEVAADTQYF; cdr3_nt: TGTGCCAGCAGCGAGGAAGTAGCAGCAGATACGCAGTATTTT
v_call: TRBV20-1; d_call: .; j_call: TRBJ2-2; clone_size: few; cdr3_aa: CSASLAGELFF; cdr3_nt: TGCAGTGCTAGCCTAGCCGGGGAGCTGTTTTTT
v_call: TRBV7-2; d_call: .; j_call: TRBJ1-5; clone_size: .; cdr3_aa: CASSLGLNQPQHF; cdr3_nt: TGTGCCAGCAGCTTAGGGCTGAATCAGCCCCAGCATTTT
v_call: TRBV6-4; d_call: TRBD2; j_call: TRBJ2-1; clone_size: few; cdr3_aa: CASSRGTSGLHVSYNEQFF; cdr3_nt: TGTGCCAGCAGCCGGGGGACTAGCGGCCTACATGTCTCCTACAATGAGCAGTTCTTC
v_call: TRBV7-2; d_call: .; j_call: TRBJ2-2; clone_size: .; cdr3_aa: CASSYGLATNTGELFF; cdr3_nt: TGTGCCAGCAGCTATGGGCTAGCGACCAACACCGGGGAGCTGTTTTTT
v_call: TRBV7-2; d_call: .; j_call: TRBJ2-7; clone_size: .; cdr3_aa: CASSPGRGSGYEQYF; cdr3_nt: TGTGCCAGCAGCCCAGGGAGGGGGAGTGGGTACGAGCAGTACTTC
v_call: TRBV9; d_call: TRBD1; j_call: TRBJ1-2; clone_size: .; cdr3_aa: CASSVRDRERGYTF; cdr3_nt: TGTGCCAGCAGCGTACGGGACAGGGAACGTGGCTACACCTTC
v_call: TRBV27; d_call: TRBD2; j_call: TRBJ2-5; clone_size: once; cdr3_aa: CASSPQGLALKGETQYF; cdr3_nt: TGTGCCAGCAGTCCACAAGGACTAGCCCTCAAGGGAGAGACCCAGTACTTC
v_call: TRBV10-1; d_call: TRBD1; j_call: TRBJ2-3; clone_size: few; cdr3_aa: CASSGTGGNTQYF; cdr3_nt: TGCGCCAGCAGTGGAACAGGGGGCAATACGCAGTATTTT
v_call: TRBV25-1; d_call: .; j_call: TRBJ1-2; clone_size: .; cdr3_aa: CASSESGDQSSRGYTF; cdr3_nt: TGTGCCAGCAGTGAATCAGGGGACCAATCCTCGAGGGGCTACACCTTC
v_call: TRBV7-9; d_call: TRBD2; j_call: TRBJ2-1; clone_size: .; cdr3_aa: CASSNVAGVEQFF; cdr3_nt: TGTGCCAGCAGCAACGTAGCGGGAGTTGAGCAGTTCTTC
v_call: TRBV19; d_call: .; j_call: TRBJ2-2; clone_size: .; cdr3_aa: CASSIMVVNTGELFF; cdr3_nt: TGTGCCAGTAGTATTATGGTAGTGAACACCGGGGAGCTGTTTTTT
v_call: TRBV7-6; d_call: .; j_call: TRBJ1-1; clone_size: .; cdr3_aa: CASSLQGRDTEAFF; cdr3_nt: TGTGCCAGCAGCTTACAGGGTCGGGACACTGAAGCTTTCTTT
v_call: TRBV11-3; d_call: .; j_call: TRBJ2-1; clone_size: few; cdr3_aa: CASSLVSRGNEQFF; cdr3_nt: TGTGCCAGCAGCTTAGTCTCTCGGGGGAATGAGCAGTTCTTC
v_call: TRBV27; d_call: TRBD2; j_call: TRBJ2-1; clone_size: .; cdr3_aa: CASSFSGGPNEQFF; cdr3_nt: TGTGCCAGCAGTTTTAGCGGGGGGCCCAATGAGCAGTTCTTC
v_call: TRBV6-5; d_call: .; j_call: TRBJ2-2; clone_size: .; cdr3_aa: CASSYAFPGELFF; cdr3_nt: TGTGCCAGCAGTTACGCGTTCCCCGGGGAGCTGTTTTTT
v_call: TRBV7-7; d_call: .; j_call: TRBJ2-5; clone_size: .; cdr3_aa: CASSLGQGKKTQYF; cdr3_nt: TGTGCTAGCAGCTTAGGGCAGGGGAAGAAGACCCAGTACTTC
v_call: TRBV5-4; d_call: .; j_call: TRBJ1-1; clone_size: .; cdr3_aa: CASSLGPNGEAFF; cdr3_nt: TGTGCCAGCAGCTTGGGACCCAACGGGGAAGCTTTCTTT
v_call: TRBV4-2; d_call: TRBD1; j_call: TRBJ1-5; clone_size: .; cdr3_aa: CASSLTGTGNQPQHF; cdr3_nt: TGTGCCAGCAGCCTGACCGGGACAGGGAATCAGCCCCAGCATTTT
v_call: TRBV5-4; d_call: TRBD2; j_call: TRBJ2-3; clone_size: .; cdr3_aa: CASSPVSGTSGSDTQYF; cdr3_nt: TGTGCCAGCAGCCCCGTTAGCGGGACTAGCGGGTCAGATACGCAGTATTTT
v_call: TRBV6-6; d_call: .; j_call: TRBJ2-7; clone_size: .; cdr3_aa: CASRIIPEGEQYF; cdr3_nt: TGTGCCAGCAGAATAATCCCCGAGGGCGAGCAGTACTTC
v_call: TRBV6-5; d_call: .; j_call: TRBJ2-7; clone_size: .; cdr3_aa: CASSYSRTAYEQYF; cdr3_nt: TGTGCCAGCAGTTACTCGAGGACAGCCTACGAGCAGTACTTC
v_call: TRBV7-8; d_call: .; j_call: TRBJ2-2; clone_size: .; cdr3_aa: CASSLDRVGELFF; cdr3_nt: TGTGCCAGCAGCTTAGATCGGGTAGGGGAGCTGTTTTTT
v_call: TRBV6-5; d_call: .; j_call: TRBJ2-1; clone_size: .; cdr3_aa: CASSYSSGNEQFF; cdr3_nt: TGTGCCAGCAGTTACTCCTCCGGCAATGAGCAGTTCTTC
v_call: TRBV30; d_call: .; j_call: TRBJ2-2; clone_size: once; cdr3_aa: CAWSGIAAGTGELFF; cdr3_nt: TGTGCCTGGAGTGGCATAGCGGCCGGCACCGGGGAGCTGTTTTTT
v_call: TRBV6-5; d_call: .; j_call: TRBJ1-4; clone_size: .; cdr3_aa: CASRGREGEKLFF; cdr3_nt: TGTGCCAGCAGAGGCAGGGAAGGTGAAAAACTGTTTTTT
v_call: TRBV11-2; d_call: TRBD1; j_call: TRBJ1-4; clone_size: .; cdr3_aa: CASSFDPGGDEKLFF; cdr3_nt: TGTGCCAGCAGCTTTGATCCAGGGGGAGATGAAAAACTGTTTTTT
v_call: TRBV6-4; d_call: .; j_call: TRBJ1-6; clone_size: .; cdr3_aa: CASSDGQSYNSPLHF; cdr3_nt: TGTGCCAGCAGTGACGGGCAGAGTTATAATTCACCCCTCCACTTT
v_call: TRBV6-1; d_call: TRBD1; j_call: TRBJ1-2; clone_size: once; cdr3_aa: CASSEFQDRTYGYTF; cdr3_nt: TGTGCCAGCAGTGAGTTTCAGGACAGGACCTATGGCTACACCTTC
v_call: TRBV7-6; d_call: .; j_call: TRBJ2-7; clone_size: .; cdr3_aa: CASSSTKSTAGESYEQYF; cdr3_nt: TGTGCCAGCAGCTCAACAAAGTCGACGGCCGGAGAATCCTACGAGCAGTACTTC
v_call: TRBV4-3; d_call: TRBD2; j_call: TRBJ2-2; clone_size: few; cdr3_aa: CASSQDTGRARTGELFF; cdr3_nt: TGCGCCAGCAGCCAAGATACCGGGAGGGCGCGCACCGGGGAGCTGTTTTTT
v_call: TRBV5-1; d_call: TRBD1; j_call: TRBJ2-7; clone_size: .; cdr3_aa: CASSQGQGYAEQYF; cdr3_nt: TGCGCCAGCAGCCAGGGACAGGGTTATGCCGAGCAGTACTTC
v_call: TRBV19; d_call: .; j_call: TRBJ1-4; clone_size: .; cdr3_aa: CACKPGQDHEKLFF; cdr3_nt: TGTGCCTGCAAACCCGGACAAGACCATGAAAAACTGTTTTTT
v_call: TRBV10-3; d_call: TRBD1; j_call: TRBJ1-4; clone_size: .; cdr3_aa: CAISEAQGVRLFF; cdr3_nt: TGTGCCATCAGTGAGGCTCAGGGGGTTCGGCTGTTTTTT
v_call: TRBV6-4; d_call: TRBD2; j_call: TRBJ2-7; clone_size: .; cdr3_aa: CASSEMTSGGKLYF; cdr3_nt: TGTGCCAGCAGTGAAATGACTAGCGGGGGGAAGTTGTACTTC
v_call: TRBV11-2; d_call: TRBD1; j_call: TRBJ1-2; clone_size: .; cdr3_aa: CASSSRQGANYGYTF; cdr3_nt: TGTGCCAGCAGCTCCAGACAGGGGGCGAACTATGGCTACACCTTC
v_call: TRBV28; d_call: .; j_call: TRBJ2-6; clone_size: .; cdr3_aa: CASAPILGGTGANVLTF; cdr3_nt: TGTGCCAGCGCACCGATCCTAGGAGGGACTGGGGCCAACGTCCTGACTTTC
v_call: TRBV18; d_call: .; j_call: TRBJ1-1; clone_size: .; cdr3_aa: CASSPSQFRNTEAFF; cdr3_nt: TGTGCCAGCTCACCATCACAGTTCCGGAACACTGAAGCTTTCTTT
v_call: TRBV4-2; d_call: .; j_call: TRBJ1-1; clone_size: .; cdr3_aa: CASSHAGMNTEAFF; cdr3_nt: TGTGCCAGCAGCCACGCAGGGATGAACACTGAAGCTTTCTTT
v_call: TRBV19; d_call: TRBD1; j_call: TRBJ1-3; clone_size: .; cdr3_aa: CASIPGTGVVNTIYF; cdr3_nt: TGTGCCAGTATACCCGGGACAGGGGTTGTAAACACCATATATTTT
v_call: TRBV5-4; d_call: TRBD2; j_call: TRBJ2-5; clone_size: .; cdr3_aa: CASSLKSGGAETQYF; cdr3_nt: TGTGCCAGCAGCTTGAAAAGCGGGGGGGCAGAGACCCAGTACTTC
v_call: TRBV30; d_call: .; j_call: TRBJ1-2; clone_size: .; cdr3_aa: CAWSSQAPRGYTF; cdr3_nt: TGTGCCTGGAGTTCACAGGCCCCTCGGGGCTACACCTTC
v_call: TRBV10-3; d_call: TRBD1; j_call: TRBJ1-6; clone_size: .; cdr3_aa: CAIGEGQGSSPLHF; cdr3_nt: TGTGCCATCGGCGAGGGACAGGGATCTTCACCCCTCCACTTT
v_call: TRBV11-3; d_call: TRBD2; j_call: TRBJ2-3; clone_size: .; cdr3_aa: CASSATSGHRADTQYF; cdr3_nt: TGTGCCAGCAGCGCGACTAGCGGGCATAGGGCGGATACGCAGTATTTT
v_call: TRBV7-2; d_call: .; j_call: TRBJ1-1; clone_size: .; cdr3_aa: CASSRGALGTEAFF; cdr3_nt: TGTGCCAGCAGCCGGGGGGCTTTGGGCACTGAAGCTTTCTTT
v_call: TRBV18; d_call: TRBD1; j_call: TRBJ2-5; clone_size: .; cdr3_aa: CASSPQPGGQETQYF; cdr3_nt: TGTGCCAGCTCGCCCCAGCCAGGGGGTCAAGAGACCCAGTACTTC
v_call: TRBV11-2; d_call: TRBD1; j_call: TRBJ2-3; clone_size: .; cdr3_aa: CASSSTGTGVGDTQYF; cdr3_nt: TGTGCCAGCAGCTCAACCGGGACAGGGGTGGGAGATACGCAGTATTTT
v_call: TRBV10-3; d_call: TRBD1; j_call: TRBJ2-1; clone_size: few; cdr3_aa: CAISDHRGTYEQFF; cdr3_nt: TGTGCCATCAGTGACCACAGGGGGACCTATGAGCAGTTCTTC
v_call: TRBV7-9; d_call: TRBD1; j_call: TRBJ1-1; clone_size: .; cdr3_aa: CASSLGRTGGGTEAFF; cdr3_nt: TGTGCCAGCAGCTTAGGAAGGACAGGGGGAGGCACTGAAGCTTTCTTT
v_call: TRBV27; d_call: .; j_call: TRBJ1-1; clone_size: .; cdr3_aa: CASSFARLENTEAFF; cdr3_nt: TGTGCCAGCAGTTTTGCCAGGTTGGAGAACACTGAAGCTTTCTTT